Below are 3 T cell receptor beta chains sequenced from a single sample in a study of blood T cells in healthy people across ages. A second PCR of 7 to 11 cycles used a sample-barcoded 5' primer and a J-beta primer mix. TCRdb re-called the 5' RACE reads with MiXCR, one entry per CDR3 protein. The sample contains 800,000 to 900,000 distinct CDR3 sequences, roughly 60% of which appear only once. Source material: blood. The receptors were sampled from a man aged 30 to 39 in good health.

The chain uses TRBV3-1 and TRBJ2-7; no clear D. The germline V gene has CDR1 LGHDT and CDR2 YNNKEL (reference sequence). Trimming removed 0 bases from V and 2 bases from J, with 26 bases in between. The CDR3 is made up of 20 amino acids. The CDR3 region has the DNA TGTGCCAGCAGCCAAGAAGTAGTGGTAGCCCCACACGATGAACCCTACGAGCAGTACTTC. Translation gives CASSQEVVVAPHDEPYEQYF.

This clonotype was found a few times. The chain recombines TRBV15 with TRBJ1-2; D is undetermined. The CDR3 spans 12 residues. Germline CDR1 reads LNHNV; CDR2 reads YYDKDF (reference sequence). The germline V and J ends were trimmed by 0 bases and 9 bases, with 8 bases remaining between them. CDR3 amino acids: CATSRDTGSYTF. The DNA for the CDR3 is TGTGCCACCAGCAGAGATACCGGGAGCTACACCTTC.

CDR3 protein: CASSPHGTEAFF. Written as DNA, the CDR3 is TGTGCCAGCAGCCCCCACGGCACTGAAGCTTTCTTT. This chain connects TRBV6-5 to TRBJ1-1; D uncertain. The CDR3 has 12 amino acids. The V gene's germline CDR1 is MNHEY and CDR2 SVGAGI. Between the trimmed V and J ends, which lost 6 bases and 4 bases, there was a span of 9 bases.